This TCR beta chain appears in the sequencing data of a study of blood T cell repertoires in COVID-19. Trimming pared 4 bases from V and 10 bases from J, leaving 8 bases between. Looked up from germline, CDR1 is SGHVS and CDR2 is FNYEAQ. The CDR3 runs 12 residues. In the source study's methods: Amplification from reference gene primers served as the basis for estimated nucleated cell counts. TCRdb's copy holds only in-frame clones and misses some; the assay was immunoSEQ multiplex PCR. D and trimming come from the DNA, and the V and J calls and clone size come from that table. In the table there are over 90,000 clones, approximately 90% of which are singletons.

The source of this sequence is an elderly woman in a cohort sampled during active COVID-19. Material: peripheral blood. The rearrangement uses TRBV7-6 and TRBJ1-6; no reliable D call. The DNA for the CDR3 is TGTGCCAGCAGCTCCGCAGGCTCACCCCTCCACTTT. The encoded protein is CASSSAGSPLHF.